This TCR beta chain was identified during a study of OX40 agonist ivuxolimab in advanced cancers. Study summary: Mean age 60 years, range about 23 to 85; nearly 85% male. Findings and limits, study-wide: Compared with CD4+, CD8+ T cells on average had more expanded clones. Partly responding patients at 0.1-3.0 mg/kg showed some of the smallest clonal expansion. CD4+ and CD8+ T cells in blood underwent clonal expansion by week 6 at 0.1 to 3.0 mg/kg.

The protocol was immunoSEQ multiplex PCR, while the TCRdb copy is restricted to in-frame clones and leaves out a portion. This sample has 60,000 to 85,000 clones, with roughly four fifths found just once. In germline, CDR1 is SGHRS, CDR2 YFSETQ. Trimming took 2 bases from V and 3 from J; bases not matched to a gene: 4. The CDR3 has 14 amino acids. A word on this clone: Its specificity is unknown.

The V and J genes are TRBV5-1 and TRBJ1-2, with 7 bases lining up with TRBD1. The receptor was isolated from an adult with an advanced solid tumor such as melanoma, head and neck, liver or kidney cancer. The sample was CD4+ or CD8+ T cells sorted from blood, taken in a trial of the OX40 agonist ivuxolimab. The CDR3 region is CASSLLGQDYGYTF. CDR3 coding DNA: TGCGCCAGCAGCTTACTCGGACAGGACTATGGCTACACCTTC.